This T cell receptor beta chain was sequenced in a study of blood T cell dynamics during melanoma immunotherapy. On the study more broadly: Metastatic melanoma patients received first-line pembrolizumab or nivolumab plus ipilimumab.

Time point given: week 3, after first cycle of checkpoint inhibitor. One draw preceded checkpoint blockade; another followed its first cycle at week 3. DNA loading was fixed at 350 ng for all bulk PBMC samples. Produced via immunoSEQ multiplex PCR; TCRdb's table is partial and in-frame only. The table shows thousands of clones, with 85% to 90% occurring only once. From germline, CDR1 is SQVTM and CDR2 ANQGSEA. This CDR3 has 18 residues. V gave up 4 bases and J gave up 3 bases; unmatched junction bases: 15. The specimen was blood, collected from a patient treated with checkpoint blockade. This receptor was identified in a human donor with melanoma. V gene TRBV29-1 combines with J gene TRBJ2-1; 10 nucleotides agree with TRBD2. The CDR3 is CSVGVGLAGGRRYNEQFF. The CDR3 DNA sequence: TGCAGCGTTGGTGTGGGATTAGCGGGGGGCCGTCGCTACAATGAGCAGTTCTTC.